The TCR beta chain described here comes from a study of technical replicates of blood from several donors. V lost 10 bases, J lost 5 bases, and 20 bases lay in between. This CDR3 has 14 residues. Germline assignment: CDR1 LNHDA and CDR2 SQIVND (reference sequence). This clone has only one observation. Libraries were prepared by immunoSEQ multiplex PCR; TCRdb keeps only in-frame clonotypes and omits some of them. The sample has around 80,000 clones, 85% to 95% seen once. The sequence was obtained from a human donor in good health. This chain links TRBV19 with TRBJ2-5, with D perhaps matching TRBD1 (5 bases). The sample comprised T cells isolated from PBMCs. CDR3 amino acids: CATSVNKGWETQYF. Written as DNA, the CDR3 is TGTGCCACCTCTGTCAACAAGGGGTGGGAGACCCAGTACTTC. Supplemented by reference TRBV19 and TRBJ2-5, the full variable domain reads DGGITQSPKYLFRKEGQNVTLSCEQNLNHDAMYWYRQDPGQGLRLIYYSQIVNDFQKGDIAEGYSVSREKKESFPLTVTSAQKNPTAFYLCATSVNKGWETQYFGPGTRLLVL.